Presented here are 3 T cell receptor beta chains from one specimen sequenced in a study of OX40 agonist ivuxolimab in advanced cancers. Profiled with immunoSEQ multiplex PCR; TCRdb holds only in-frame clones, not every one. The sample holds around 80,000 clones; approximately 85% are singletons and the top ten take about 3%. Sequencing was performed on CD4+ or CD8+ T cells sorted from blood, taken in a trial of the OX40 agonist ivuxolimab. The origin of the receptors is an adult with an advanced solid tumor such as melanoma, head and neck, liver or kidney cancer.

The chain recombines TRBV7-2 with TRBJ1-2; D unclear. Trimming pared 5 bases from V and 6 bases from J, leaving 13 bases between. Germline V gives CDR1 SGHTA, CDR2 FQGNSA. The CDR3 consists of 13 residues. The CDR3 nucleotides are TGTGCCAGCAGCCCCTACGGAGTTCATGGCTACACCTTC. Residues: CASSPYGVHGYTF.

This clone showed up just once. This chain connects TRBV7-9 to TRBJ2-7; maybe TRBD1 (8 bases). Trimming cost V 1 base and J 7 bases, with 17 bases left between them. Looked up from germline, CDR1 is SEHNR and CDR2 is FQNEAQ (reference sequence). This CDR3 has 15 residues. The CDR3 protein is CASSLGPQGGLEQYF. In DNA, the CDR3 is TGTGCCAGCAGCTTAGGCCCACAGGGGGGGTTGGAGCAGTACTTC.

The sample holds one count of this clone. V gene TRBV11-3 combines with J gene TRBJ1-2; D is unclear. Germline loops: CDR1 SGHNT, CDR2 YENEEA. V dropped 5 bases and J dropped 0 bases, with 13 bases sitting between them. This CDR3 comprises 15 residues. Here the CDR3 reads CASSAEGVPNYGYTF. The CDR3 nucleotides are TGTGCCAGCAGCGCAGAGGGAGTCCCTAACTATGGCTACACCTTC. Looking up the rest from reference TRBV11-3 and TRBJ1-2 gives the full variable domain: EAGVVQSPRYKIIEKKQPVAFWCNPISGHNTLYWYLQNLGQGPELLIRYENEEAVDDSQLPKDRFSAERLKGVDSTLKIQPAELGDSAVYLCASSAEGVPNYGYTFGSGTRLTVV.